This T cell receptor (beta chain) was sequenced in a study of CD8 T cells in Susac syndrome. Roughly 0.45 to 1 ug RNA was reverse transcribed with random hexamers. Amplification of TCR beta CDR3 was carried out by immunoSEQ multiplex PCR, which covered 54 Vbeta and 13 Jbeta segments. TCRdb re-derived calls from the immunoSEQ multiplex PCR reads in MiXCR, one entry per CDR3 protein. The sample has about 130,000 distinct CDR3 sequences; over 90% are singletons. This CDR3 is built from 16 residues. Germline V CDR1 and CDR2: WNHNN, SYGVQD (reference sequence). Trimming took 3 bases from V and 0 from J, leaving 13 bases between them. As for this clonotype: What it binds is not known.

Findings of the study overall: Regarding the TCR sequencing and HLA analysis, the study admitted that a relatively small number of individuals were involved.

Negative magnetic isolation gave CD8+ and CD4+ cells; FACS enriched CD8+ TEMRA. The clonotype was recovered from a human donor with multiple sclerosis. The chain uses TRBV10-1 and TRBJ2-3; tentatively, D is TRBD1 or TRBD2 (5 bases each). Source material: CD8+ T cells from PBMCs. The CDR3 coding sequence is TGCGCCAGCAGTGACTGGGGGATATCTAGCACAGATACGCAGTATTTT. Its protein product is CASSDWGISSTDTQYF.